These 25 T cell receptor beta chains were sequenced from one sample in a study of cytomegalovirus exposure and HLA in healthy donors. Primers for the PCR totalled 60 Vbeta and 13 Jbeta. TCRdb keeps only in-frame clones here, not all; method: immunoSEQ multiplex PCR. This sample yields some 180,000 clones, of which around 80% are seen a single time; less than 2% belongs to the top ten. Sample: PBMCs. These receptors all stem from a middle-aged man in good health and CMV-seronegative.

With regard to this clone: Sequence at one end of the junction differs from germline and may be a read error. This sequence joins TRBV7-7 and TRBJ2-1, with 11 positions matching TRBD2. Germline values: CDR1 SSHAT, CDR2 FNYEAQ (reference sequence). The CDR3 has 15 residues. The CDR3 spells CASSLTSGVNNEQFF. CDR3 nucleotides: TGTGCTAGCAGCCTGACTAGCGGGGTTAACAATGAGCAGTTCTTC.

The chain joins TRBV6-5 to TRBJ2-1; D unresolved. This CDR3 is 14 amino acids long. V lost 1 base and J 2 bases, leaving 6 bases between the germline ends. The germline V gene encodes CDR1 MNHEY and CDR2 SVGAGI. CDR3 nucleotides: TGTGCCAGCAGTTACTACTCCCCCTACAATGAGCAGTTCTTC. Amino acids: CASSYYSPYNEQFF.

The chain carries TRBV5-1 and TRBJ2-2, with 15 bases matching TRBD2. The germline V gene encodes CDR1 SGHRS and CDR2 YFSETQ. The CDR3 contains 17 residues. With V trimmed by 3 bases and J by 5 bases, 5 bases remained unmatched. CDR3 residues: CASSWTSGGARTGELFF. CDR3 bases: TGCGCCAGCAGCTGGACTAGCGGGGGGGCTCGGACCGGGGAGCTGTTTTTT.

The chain uses TRBV14 and TRBJ2-5; 9 nucleotides align to TRBD1. This CDR3 has 17 residues. In germline, CDR1 is SGHDN, CDR2 FVKESK. V trimming: 1 base; J trimming: 5 bases; junction bases outside the gene matches: 11. The CDR3 nucleotides are TGTGCCAGCAGCCAAGGTAGAAGGGACAGGGTGTTGGAGACCCAGTACTTC. Amino acid sequence: CASSQGRRDRVLETQYF.

The DNA for the CDR3 is TGTGCCAGCAGCTTAAGGTGGGGGGGGGTGTACGAGCAGTACTTC. This gives the protein CASSLRWGGVYEQYF. This chain links TRBV7-2 with TRBJ2-7, with 7 bases lining up with TRBD2. This CDR3 has 15 residues. Germline assignment: CDR1 SGHTA and CDR2 FQGNSA. The V and J ends lost 2 bases and 4 bases, in that order; junction bases with no gene match: 8.

The rearrangement joins TRBV5-1 to TRBJ1-2, with 11 bases that match TRBD1. V trimming: 4 bases; J trimming: 7 bases; junction bases outside the gene matches: 6. This CDR3 has 14 residues. CDR1 is SGHRS, CDR2 YFSETQ, per germline. This CDR3 is CASSTGQGATGYTF. The DNA of the CDR3 is TGCGCCAGCAGCACTGGACAGGGGGCGACTGGCTACACCTTC. The full variable domain, rest sourced from reference TRBV5-1 and TRBJ1-2, is KAGVTQTPRYLIKTRGQQVTLSCSPISGHRSVSWYQQTPGQGLQFLFEYFSETQRNKGNFPGRFSGRQFSNSRSEMNVSTLELGDSALYLCASSTGQGATGYTFGSGTRLTVV.

This rearrangement joins TRBV18 to TRBJ2-5; possibly TRBD1 for D (6 bases). This CDR3 comprises 15 residues. CDR1 KGHSH and CDR2 LQKENI come from the germline V gene. Trimming took 2 bases from V and 5 from J, leaving 15 bases between them. The CDR3 sequence is CASSPDAGAMETQYF. CDR3 coding DNA: TGTGCCAGCTCACCAGATGCAGGGGCTATGGAGACCCAGTACTTC. Filled out from reference TRBV18 and TRBJ2-5, the complete variable domain reads NAGVMQNPRHLVRRRGQEARLRCSPMKGHSHVYWYRQLPEEGLKFMVYLQKENIIDESGMPKERFSAEFPKEGPSILRIQQVVRGDSAAYFCASSPDAGAMETQYFGPGTRLLVL.

This clone was seen a single time. The chain couples TRBV30 to TRBJ2-2; no firm D call. This CDR3 has 13 residues. V shed 3 bases and J shed 8 bases, with 13 bases lying between them. In germline, CDR1 is GTSNPN, CDR2 SVGIG (reference sequence). CDR3 coding DNA: TGTGCCTGGAGCCTCGGGTTGGCGGGGGAGCTGTTTTTT. This codes for CAWSLGLAGELFF.

The chain couples TRBV29-1 to TRBJ1-3; D is perhaps TRBD1 (5 bases). The CDR3 totals 16 residues. Looked up from germline, CDR1 is SQVTM and CDR2 is ANQGSEA. Trimming stripped 4 bases from V and 0 bases from J, with 16 bases between. CDR3 region: CSVGVGGTASGNTIYF. In DNA, the CDR3 is TGCAGCGTTGGGGTTGGGGGGACGGCCTCTGGAAACACCATATATTTT.

The chain carries TRBV7-9 and TRBJ1-5; a weak D match, TRBD1 (6 bases). V lost 5 bases and J lost 5, with 13 bases in between. The CDR3 loop spans 14 amino acids. Germline assignment: CDR1 SEHNR and CDR2 FQNEAQ (reference sequence). The CDR3 DNA sequence: TGTGCCAGCAGCCGGGGACACCTCGATCAGCCCCAGCATTTT. It is translated as CASSRGHLDQPQHF.

This rearrangement joins TRBV2 to TRBJ1-5; tentative D call: TRBD1 (6 bases). This CDR3 region has 12 residues. Germline CDR1 SNHLY, CDR2 FYNNEI. V was clipped by 6 bases and J by 4 bases, with 7 bases between them. The CDR3 protein is CASRTGNQPQHF. In nucleotides, the CDR3 is TGTGCCAGCAGAACAGGGAATCAGCCCCAGCATTTT.

This chain connects TRBV2 to TRBJ2-5; 8 positions match TRBD2. V dropped 6 bases and J dropped 10; count of bases not matched to a gene: 10. The CDR3 contains 13 residues. From germline, CDR1 is SNHLY and CDR2 FYNNEI. The CDR3 DNA reads as TGTGCCAGCAGATACCAGCGGGAGATGGACCAGTACTTC. Amino acids: CASRYQREMDQYF.

This sequence joins TRBV7-2 and TRBJ2-7, with no clear D. CDR1 is SGHTA, CDR2 FQGNSA, per germline. This CDR3 is 12 amino acids long. Trimming left V 5 bases short and J 3 bases short, with 8 bases between. The CDR3 DNA sequence: TGTGCCAGCAGCCAAATTAGCTACGAGCAGTACTTC. This translates into CASSQISYEQYF.

V gene TRBV5-4 combines with J gene TRBJ2-7, with 7 bases that match TRBD1. CDR1 SGHNT and CDR2 YYREEE come from the germline V gene (reference sequence). The junction had 3 bases not matched to a gene; V was cut back by 3 bases and J by 6 bases. The CDR3 loop spans 12 amino acids. The CDR3 loop is CASSSGQSEQYF. CDR3 coding DNA: TGTGCCAGCAGCTCGGGACAGAGCGAGCAGTACTTC.

The V gene is TRBV7-2, the J gene TRBJ2-7, with 8 bases fitting TRBD1. J lost 2 bases, V lost 1 base, and 10 bases had no gene match. Germline lookup yields CDR1 SGHTA and CDR2 FQGNSA. The CDR3 has 17 residues. CDR3: CASSLEIGTGITYEQYF. DNA of the CDR3: TGTGCCAGCAGCTTAGAAATCGGGACAGGTATAACCTACGAGCAGTACTTC.

The genes are TRBV11-2 and TRBJ2-7, with 13 positions matching TRBD2. With 5 bases clipped from V and 4 bases from J, the junction kept 8 bases outside the gene matches. There are 16 residues in the CDR3. Per germline, CDR1 SGHAT and CDR2 FQNNGV. The CDR3 nucleotides read TGTGCCAGCAGCCCTCTCGGACTAGCGGGAGTATACGAGCAGTACTTC. It is translated as CASSPLGLAGVYEQYF.

This clone was seen only a few times. This specimen includes other DNA sequences encoding the same CDR3. J is TRBJ2-7 and V is TRBV21-1; TRBD1 is the table's D call and was not checked against the DNA. TRBV21-1 is termed a pseudogene. CDR3 length: 18 residues. The CDR3 sequence: CASSNNSGGGGQPYEQYF. DNA of the CDR3: TGTGCCAGCAGCAATAATTCAGGGGGCGGGGGCCAACCCTACGAGCAGTACTTC.

The J gene is TRBJ2-6, the V gene TRBV19, with 7 positions matching TRBD1. The CDR3 has 18 residues. The trim removed 6 bases at V and 1 base at J, leaving 12 bases unmatched. Germline V CDR1 and CDR2: LNHDA, SQIVND (reference sequence). As DNA, the CDR3 is TGTGCCAGTAGCCGATCCCGGGACAGCCGTTCTGGGGCCAACGTCCTGACTTTC. Translating it yields CASSRSRDSRSGANVLTF. The whole variable domain, remainder taken from reference TRBV19 and TRBJ2-6, is DGGITQSPKYLFRKEGQNVTLSCEQNLNHDAMYWYRQDPGQGLRLIYYSQIVNDFQKGDIAEGYSVSREKKESFPLTVTSAQKNPTAFYLCASSRSRDSRSGANVLTFGAGSRLTVL.

The rearrangement links TRBV15 to TRBJ2-5; 8 bases fit TRBD1. The ends lost 1 base at V and 2 bases at J; junction bases unmatched: 3. Germline loops: CDR1 LNHNV, CDR2 YYDKDF (reference sequence). This CDR3 has 15 amino acids. The CDR3 here is CATSRGQGYQETQYF. CDR3 DNA: TGTGCCACCAGCAGAGGACAGGGGTATCAAGAGACCCAGTACTTC.

There are a few counts of this clone. The chain couples TRBV4-3 to TRBJ2-1, with a weak D call TRBD2 (7 bases). The V end was cut by 0 bases, the J end by 9 bases, with 12 bases between. Germline CDR1 is LGHNA and CDR2 is YSLEER. This CDR3 has 14 amino acids. This CDR3 reads CASSQDSGGVEQFF. CDR3 DNA sequence: TGCGCCAGCAGCCAAGATTCGGGGGGCGTTGAGCAGTTCTTC.

The chain has TRBV5-6 and TRBJ2-1, with TRBD2 matching over 12 bases. The V and J ends lost 2 bases and 8 bases, in that order; junction bases with no gene match: 8. CDR3 length: 16 residues. Germline-derived CDR1 and CDR2 are SGHDT and YYEEEE. The CDR3 loop is CASSFSPSGGADEQFF. Here the CDR3 DNA reads TGTGCCAGCAGCTTCTCCCCTAGCGGGGGGGCCGATGAGCAGTTCTTC.

Turning to this clone: Other DNA sequences within the sample encode an identical CDR3. The rearrangement links TRBV2 to TRBJ1-5; tentatively, D is TRBD1 (6 bases). In germline, CDR1 is SNHLY, CDR2 FYNNEI. The CDR3 loop spans 14 amino acids. Trimming left V 6 bases short and J 3 bases short, with 12 bases between. CDR3 amino acids: CASSPQGNNQPQHF. Here the CDR3 DNA reads TGTGCCAGCAGCCCTCAGGGGAACAATCAGCCCCAGCATTTT. The variable domain in full, with the rest retrieved from reference TRBV2 and TRBJ1-5, is EPEVTQTPSHQVTQMGQEVILRCVPISNHLYFYWYRQILGQKVEFLVSFYNNEISEKSEIFDDQFSVERPDGSNFTLKIRSTKLEDSAMYFCASSPQGNNQPQHFGDGTRLSIL.

Worth noting for this clone: The same CDR3 is also encoded by other DNA sequences in this sample. The genes are TRBV28 and TRBJ1-2; no clear D gene. The CDR3 extends over 12 amino acids. Trimming took off 4 bases at V and 5 bases at J, with 8 bases between the two ends. Germline V gives CDR1 MDHEN, CDR2 SYDVKM. The CDR3 protein is CASSSTGYGYTF. DNA of the CDR3: TGTGCCAGCAGTTCGACGGGATATGGCTACACCTTC.

The rearrangement uses TRBV2 and TRBJ1-1; TRBD1 agrees at 10 bases. Trimming at V came to 8 bases and at J to 11 bases, leaving 17 bases not matched to a gene. This CDR3 region has 15 residues. From germline, CDR1 is SNHLY and CDR2 FYNNEI. The CDR3 loop is CASQSRAVRDRGAFF. For the CDR3, the DNA is TGTGCCAGCCAGAGCAGAGCGGTCCGGGACAGGGGTGCTTTCTTT. Using reference TRBV2 and TRBJ1-1 for the parts outside the CDR3, the full variable domain is EPEVTQTPSHQVTQMGQEVILRCVPISNHLYFYWYRQILGQKVEFLVSFYNNEISEKSEIFDDQFSVERPDGSNFTLKIRSTKLEDSAMYFCASQSRAVRDRGAFFGQGTRLTVV.

The chain carries TRBV28 and TRBJ2-5; TRBD2 matches at 9 bases. Germline CDR1 MDHEN, CDR2 SYDVKM. J lost 2 bases, V lost 2 bases, and 15 bases had no gene match. This CDR3 is 19 amino acids long. The CDR3 nucleotides are TGTGCCAGCAGTTTACCCTTCGAGGGATTAGCGGGGGCTCAAGAGACCCAGTACTTC. This sequence encodes CASSLPFEGLAGAQETQYF.